This T cell receptor beta chain was observed in a study of T cells after yellow fever vaccination. Production of TCR cDNA was by 5'RACE template switching, which also added a universal primer site and UMIs. TCRdb fed the 5' RACE reads into MiXCR, producing one record per CDR3 protein. The sample holds hundreds of thousands of distinct CDR3 sequences, about 8.7% seen once. General study points: Booster sampling recovered most clones from primary vaccination (roughly 96% CD4, just over 85% CD8). Peaking faster, on day 5 versus 15, the secondary response was nonetheless weaker.

On this clonotype itself: As yet, its antigen is unknown.

This TCR derives from a man aged 18 to 35 who received the YFV17D yellow fever vaccine. The material was PBMCs, obtained on the day of the first yellow fever vaccination.

CDR3 region: CASSLGFSSYNEQFF. DNA for the CDR3: TGCGCCAGCAGCTTGGGATTCTCTTCCTACAATGAGCAGTTCTTC. The rearrangement joins TRBV5-1 to TRBJ2-1, with D unresolved. The germline gives CDR1 SGHRS, CDR2 YFSETQ. This CDR3 is built from 15 residues. The V gene lost 0 bases and the J gene lost 1 base, with 8 bases spanning the gap.